The 20 T cell receptor beta chains given below trace back to one sample, sequenced in a study of shared clonotypes between healthy human individuals. Here immunoSEQ multiplex PCR was the method, and the copy in TCRdb shows in-frame clones only, minus some. The sample lists approximately 2.1 million clones, 93% occurring once. Sequencing was carried out using naive CD4+ T cells from PBMCs. Subset denoted: CD45RA+ positively selected. Receptor source: a man in his late teens or twenties in good health. Some clones in this sample may be carry-over from other donors' samples.

This clone was picked up a small number of times. The chain carries TRBV28 and TRBJ1-1; D is unresolved. The CDR3 has 16 residues. The V end was cut by 2 bases, the J end by 0 bases, with 13 bases between. CDR1 is MDHEN, CDR2 SYDVKM, per germline. The CDR3 here is CASSLGLYGMNTEAFF. Here the CDR3 DNA reads TGTGCCAGCAGTTTAGGGTTGTACGGAATGAACACTGAAGCTTTCTTT.

J is TRBJ2-7 and V is TRBV29-1; 13 nucleotides agree with TRBD2. The CDR3 has 15 amino acids. J was trimmed by 2 bases and V by 5 bases; bases with no gene match: 6. CDR1 SQVTM and CDR2 ANQGSEA come from the germline V gene. CDR3 region: CSVSGTSGNPYEQYF. CDR3 coding DNA: TGCAGCGTTAGCGGGACTAGCGGGAACCCCTACGAGCAGTACTTC.

Of note for this clone: Other DNA variants within this sample encode the same CDR3. The V gene is TRBV7-8, the J gene TRBJ1-3, with 7 bases that match TRBD1. Unmatched junction bases numbered 7, after V lost 5 bases and J lost 0 bases. Germline CDR1 reads SGHVS; CDR2 reads FQNEAQ. CDR3 length equals 16 residues. In DNA form, the CDR3 reads TGTGCCAGCAGCCTCACAGGGGCTCACTCTGGAAACACCATATATTTT. Its protein product is CASSLTGAHSGNTIYF.

This rearrangement joins TRBV29-1 to TRBJ2-1; 7 bases are a match to TRBD2. Trimming removed 4 bases from V and 8 bases from J; junction bases left unmatched: 8. The CDR3 spans 13 residues. In germline, CDR1 is SQVTM, CDR2 ANQGSEA. The CDR3 loop reads CSVAGGRGDEQFF. CDR3 coding DNA: TGCAGCGTTGCAGGAGGGAGGGGCGATGAGCAGTTCTTC.

The rearrangement links TRBV5-6 to TRBJ2-5; no clear D gene. Germline lookup yields CDR1 SGHDT and CDR2 YYEEEE. Trimming removed 2 bases from V and 3 bases from J, with 11 bases in between. CDR3 length equals 14 residues. CDR3 residues: CASSLGPTEETQYF. The CDR3 DNA follows: TGTGCCAGCAGCTTAGGACCCACCGAAGAGACCCAGTACTTC.

This clone appeared a few times. The chain joins TRBV2 to TRBJ1-3; no clear D. V lost 6 bases and J lost 4, with 7 bases in between. From germline, CDR1 is SNHLY and CDR2 FYNNEI. The CDR3 has 12 residues. Here the CDR3 DNA reads TGTGCCAGCAGCCGGGCGGGAAACACCATATATTTT. Protein: CASSRAGNTIYF.

The chain couples TRBV28 to TRBJ1-5, with D possibly matching TRBD1 (5 bases). Germline CDR1 MDHEN, CDR2 SYDVKM. V was trimmed by 4 bases and J by 8 bases, leaving 15 bases between them. The CDR3 covers 14 residues. CDR3 nucleotides: TGTGCCAGCAGTTCCCGTGAGTGGGGGAAGCCCCAGCATTTT. This gives the protein CASSSREWGKPQHF.

The chain carries TRBV5-4 and TRBJ2-7; tentatively, D is TRBD2 (8 bases). Germline lookup yields CDR1 SGHNT and CDR2 YYREEE (reference sequence). The CDR3 contains 18 residues. Trimming took off 3 bases at V and 0 bases at J, with 22 bases between the two ends. This CDR3 reads CASSSGGAPGQNSYEQYF. The DNA of the CDR3 is TGTGCCAGCAGCTCCGGGGGGGCACCGGGACAGAACTCCTACGAGCAGTACTTC.

V and J are TRBV5-5 and TRBJ1-2, with D unclear. The germline V gene has CDR1 SGHKS and CDR2 YYEKEE (reference sequence). Trimming pared 4 bases from V and 8 bases from J, leaving 15 bases between. This CDR3 is built from 13 residues. CDR3 bases: TGTGCCAGCAGCCAACGTAGGGAGAGCGGCTACACCTTC. Translation: CASSQRRESGYTF. The full variable domain, in which reference TRBV5-5 and TRBJ1-2 provide the parts outside the CDR3, is DAGVTQSPTHLIKTRGQQVTLRCSPISGHKSVSWYQQVLGQGPQFIFQYYEKEERGRGNFPDRFSARQFPNYSSELNVNALLLGDSALYLCASSQRRESGYTFGSGTRLTVV.

J is TRBJ2-1 and V is TRBV30; D is uncertain. The V end lost 0 bases, the J end lost 8 bases, and 20 bases lay between the germline ends. This CDR3 has 16 amino acids. In germline, CDR1 is GTSNPN, CDR2 SVGIG (reference sequence). CDR3 in DNA: TGTGCCTGGAGTGTAGTAGTAGGTTCGCTGTTCGATGAGCAGTTCTTC. Amino acids: CAWSVVVGSLFDEQFF.

This clone showed up just a few times. The chain employs TRBV2 and TRBJ1-1; D unresolved. Germline CDR1 is SNHLY and CDR2 is FYNNEI. The CDR3 is made up of 13 amino acids. V was clipped by 8 bases and J by 6 bases, with 16 bases between them. CDR3 coding DNA: TGTGCCAGCGGCGCGGAGGCCCTCGCTGAAGCTTTCTTT. This encodes CASGAEALAEAFF.

The rearrangement uses TRBV7-3 and TRBJ2-1; 8 bases are a match to TRBD2. V shed 5 bases, J shed 9 bases, and the junction held 12 bases outside the gene matches. The CDR3 spans 15 residues. Germline values: CDR1 SGHTA, CDR2 FQGTGA. The CDR3 nucleotides read TGTGCCAGCAGCCTCGACAGAGCGGGAGTGCCTGAGCAGTTCTTC. It yields the protein CASSLDRAGVPEQFF.

V and J are TRBV30 and TRBJ2-7; possible D gene TRBD1, 6 bases. Germline V gives CDR1 GTSNPN, CDR2 SVGIG (reference sequence). The CDR3 has 12 residues. V was shortened by 2 bases and J by 11 bases, with 16 bases between the two germline ends. CDR3 protein: CAWSQGHSTEYF. The CDR3 nucleotides read TGTGCCTGGAGTCAGGGACACTCGACGGAGTACTTC. Full variable domain (rest looked up from reference TRBV30 and TRBJ2-7): SQTIHQWPATLVQPVGSPLSLECTVEGTSNPNLYWYRQAAGRGLQLLFYSVGIGQISSEVPQNLSASRPQDRQFILSSKKLLLSDSGFYLCAWSQGHSTEYFGPGTRLTVT.

The V call is TRBV27, the J call TRBJ2-5; unclear D gene. The CDR3 has 13 residues. The V gene's germline CDR1 is MNHEY and CDR2 SMNVEV (reference sequence). V shed 7 bases and J shed 3 bases, with 12 bases lying between them. CDR3 in amino acids: CASNHGGEETQYF. CDR3 coding DNA: TGTGCCAGCAATCATGGCGGTGAAGAGACCCAGTACTTC.

The chain combines TRBV6-5 with TRBJ2-7, with 7 positions matching TRBD2. The CDR3 consists of 16 residues. Trimming removed 0 bases from V and 1 base from J; junction bases left unmatched: 6. Germline CDR1 and CDR2: MNHEY and SVGAGI. CDR3 bases: TGTGCCAGCAGTTACTCGATATCGGGGGGATCCTACGAGCAGTACTTC. It yields the protein CASSYSISGGSYEQYF.

This chain joins TRBV7-2 and TRBJ2-5; a weak D match, TRBD1 (6 bases). V dropped 3 bases and J dropped 5 bases, with 16 bases sitting between them. There are 15 residues in the CDR3. Germline V gives CDR1 SGHTA, CDR2 FQGNSA. The CDR3 loop reads CASSFTGTAGETQYF. The CDR3 nucleotides are TGTGCCAGCAGCTTTACAGGGACGGCAGGGGAGACCCAGTACTTC.

The rearrangement joins TRBV9 to TRBJ2-1; 9 nucleotides match TRBD2. This CDR3 comprises 14 residues. Germline V gene sequence: CDR1 SGDLS, CDR2 YYNGEE. With V trimmed by 4 bases and J by 3 bases, 2 bases remained unmatched. The CDR3 is CASSSSGNYNEQFF. DNA of the CDR3: TGTGCCAGCAGCTCTAGCGGGAACTACAATGAGCAGTTCTTC.

The chain combines TRBV5-1 with TRBJ2-1, with 14 bases lining up with TRBD2. V shed 4 bases, J shed 2 bases, and the junction held 5 bases outside the gene matches. CDR1 is SGHRS and CDR2 is YFSETQ in the germline V gene. The CDR3 has 17 amino acids. CDR3 sequence reads: CASSPGLAGETYNEQFF. The CDR3 DNA reads as TGCGCCAGCAGCCCGGGACTAGCGGGAGAAACCTACAATGAGCAGTTCTTC.

The V and J genes are TRBV10-3 and TRBJ1-2; 7 nucleotides line up with TRBD1. From germline, CDR1 is ENHRY and CDR2 SYGVKD. This CDR3 is built from 15 residues. V lost 4 bases and J lost 0; bases outside the gene matches: 5. The CDR3 DNA sequence: TGTGCCATCAGTGGTTCGACAGGGACTAACTATGGCTACACCTTC. It codes for CAISGSTGTNYGYTF.

The V call is TRBV7-2, the J call TRBJ2-1, with 7 bases identical to TRBD2. The CDR3 loop spans 15 amino acids. Per the germline V gene, CDR1 is SGHTA and CDR2 is FQGNSA. The V segment lost 5 bases and the J segment 5 bases; nucleotides outside the gene matches: 9. The CDR3 bases are TGTGCCAGCAGCGGAAGAACTAGCGATCACAATGAGCAGTTCTTC. Protein sequence: CASSGRTSDHNEQFF.